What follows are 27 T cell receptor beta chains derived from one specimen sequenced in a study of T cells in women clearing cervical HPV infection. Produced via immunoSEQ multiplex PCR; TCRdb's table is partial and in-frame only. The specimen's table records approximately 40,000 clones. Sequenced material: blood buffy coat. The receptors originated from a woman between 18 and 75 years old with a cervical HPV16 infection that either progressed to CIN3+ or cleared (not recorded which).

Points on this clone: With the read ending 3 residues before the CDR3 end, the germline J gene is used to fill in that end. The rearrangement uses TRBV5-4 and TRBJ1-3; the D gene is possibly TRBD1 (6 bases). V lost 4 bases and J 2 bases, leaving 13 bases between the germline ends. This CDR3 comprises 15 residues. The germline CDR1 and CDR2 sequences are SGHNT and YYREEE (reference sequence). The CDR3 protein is CASSQQGLAGNTIYF. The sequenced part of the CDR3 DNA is TGTGCCAGCAGCCAACAGGGTCTGGCTGGAAACACC. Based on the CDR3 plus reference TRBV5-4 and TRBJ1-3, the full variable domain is ETGVTQSPTHLIKTRGQQVTLRCSSQSGHNTVSWYQQALGQGPQFIFQYYREEENGRGNFPPRFSGLQFPNYSSELNVNALELDDSALYLCASSQQGLAGNTIYFGEGSWLTVV.

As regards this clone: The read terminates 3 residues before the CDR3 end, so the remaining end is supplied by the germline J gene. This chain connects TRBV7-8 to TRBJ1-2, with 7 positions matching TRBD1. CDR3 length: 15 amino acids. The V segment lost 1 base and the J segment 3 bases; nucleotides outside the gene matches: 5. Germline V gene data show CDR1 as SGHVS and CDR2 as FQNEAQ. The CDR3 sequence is CASSLELDRHYGYTF. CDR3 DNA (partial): TGTGCCAGCAGCTTAGAACTGGACAGGCACTATGGC. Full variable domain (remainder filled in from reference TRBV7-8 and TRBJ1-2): GAGVSQSPRYKVAKRGQDVALRCDPISGHVSLFWYQQALGQGPEFLTYFQNEAQLDKSGLPSDRFFAERPEGSVSTLKIQRTQQEDSAVYLCASSLELDRHYGYTFGSGTRLTVV.

The sequenced part of the CDR3 DNA is TGCAGTGCTGGGGGGGACAACACTGAA. Amino acids: CSAGGDNTE. The full-length CDR3 reads as CSAGGDNTEAFF. This chain uses TRBV20-1 with TRBJ1-1, with a possible D match to TRBD1 (5 bases). Coverage ceases 3 residues before the CDR3 finishes, and the germline J gene fills in the end. The CDR3 has 12 amino acids. Trimming removed 5 bases from V and 2 bases from J, with 9 bases in between. The germline gives CDR1 DFQATT, CDR2 SNEGSKA (reference sequence).

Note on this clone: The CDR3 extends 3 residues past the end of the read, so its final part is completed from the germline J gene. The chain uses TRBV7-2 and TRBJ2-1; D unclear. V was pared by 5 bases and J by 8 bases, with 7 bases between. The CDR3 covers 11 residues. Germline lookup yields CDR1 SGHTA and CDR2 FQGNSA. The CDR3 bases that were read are TGTGCCAGCAGCCCGGTCGATGAG. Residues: CASSPVDE. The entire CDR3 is CASSPVDEQFF.

CDR3 amino acids: CASSLPAGLAKNIQYF. CDR3 DNA (partial): TGTGCCAGCAGCTTGCCCGCTGGACTAGCCAAAAACATT. The rearrangement joins TRBV5-4 to TRBJ2-4, with D maybe TRBD2 (5 bases). The CDR3 is cut off 3 residues early in the read; its end comes from the germline J gene. The V gene's germline CDR1 is SGHNT and CDR2 YYREEE (reference sequence). V was clipped by 1 base and J by 0 bases, with 11 bases between them. CDR3 length equals 16 residues. The full variable domain, its missing parts supplied by reference TRBV5-4 and TRBJ2-4, is ETGVTQSPTHLIKTRGQQVTLRCSSQSGHNTVSWYQQALGQGPQFIFQYYREEENGRGNFPPRFSGLQFPNYSSELNVNALELDDSALYLCASSLPAGLAKNIQYFGAGTRLSVL.

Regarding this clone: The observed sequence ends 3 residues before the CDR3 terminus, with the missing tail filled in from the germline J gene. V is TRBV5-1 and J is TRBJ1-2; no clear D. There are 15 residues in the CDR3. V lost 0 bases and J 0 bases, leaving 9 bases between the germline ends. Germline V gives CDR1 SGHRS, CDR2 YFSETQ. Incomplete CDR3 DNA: TGCGCCAGCAGCTTGGGGGCCGAATCTAACTATGGC. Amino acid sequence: CASSLGAESNYG. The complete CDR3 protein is CASSLGAESNYGYTF.

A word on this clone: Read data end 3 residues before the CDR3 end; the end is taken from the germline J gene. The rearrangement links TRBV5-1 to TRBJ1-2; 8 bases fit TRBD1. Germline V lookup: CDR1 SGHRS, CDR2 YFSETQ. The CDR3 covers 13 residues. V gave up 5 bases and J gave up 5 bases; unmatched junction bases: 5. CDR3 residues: CASSPGQGYGYTF. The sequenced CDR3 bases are TGCGCCAGCAGTCCTGGACAGGGTTATGGC.

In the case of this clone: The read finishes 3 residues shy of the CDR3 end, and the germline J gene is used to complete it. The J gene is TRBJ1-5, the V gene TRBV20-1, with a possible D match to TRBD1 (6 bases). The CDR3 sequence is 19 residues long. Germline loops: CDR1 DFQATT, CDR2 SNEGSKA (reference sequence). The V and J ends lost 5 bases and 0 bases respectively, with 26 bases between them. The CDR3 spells CSALGGGSLPSYSNQPQHF. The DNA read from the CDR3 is TGCAGTGCTCTCGGGGGGGGCTCACTCCCCTCTTATAGCAATCAGCCC.

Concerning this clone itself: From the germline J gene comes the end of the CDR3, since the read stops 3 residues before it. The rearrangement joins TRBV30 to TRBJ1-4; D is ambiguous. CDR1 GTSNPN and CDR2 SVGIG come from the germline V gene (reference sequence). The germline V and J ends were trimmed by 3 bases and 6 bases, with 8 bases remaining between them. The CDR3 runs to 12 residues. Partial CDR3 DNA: TGTGCCTGGAGAGAAGGCCATGAAAAA. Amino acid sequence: CAWREGHEK. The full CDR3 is CAWREGHEKLFF.

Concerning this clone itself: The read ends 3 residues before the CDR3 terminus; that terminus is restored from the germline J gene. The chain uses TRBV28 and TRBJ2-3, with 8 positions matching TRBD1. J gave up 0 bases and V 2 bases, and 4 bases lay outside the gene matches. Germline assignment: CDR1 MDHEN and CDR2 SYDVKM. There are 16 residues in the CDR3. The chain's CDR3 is CASSLIGQGSTDTQYF. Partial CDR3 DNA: TGTGCCAGCAGTTTAATTGGACAGGGTAGCACAGATACG.

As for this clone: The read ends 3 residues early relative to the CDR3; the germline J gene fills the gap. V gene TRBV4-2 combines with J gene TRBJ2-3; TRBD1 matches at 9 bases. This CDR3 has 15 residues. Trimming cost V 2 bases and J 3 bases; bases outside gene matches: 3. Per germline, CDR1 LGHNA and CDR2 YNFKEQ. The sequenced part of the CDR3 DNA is TGTGCCAGCAGCCAACCGGGACAGGGTACAGATACG. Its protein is CASSQPGQGTDT. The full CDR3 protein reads CASSQPGQGTDTQYF.

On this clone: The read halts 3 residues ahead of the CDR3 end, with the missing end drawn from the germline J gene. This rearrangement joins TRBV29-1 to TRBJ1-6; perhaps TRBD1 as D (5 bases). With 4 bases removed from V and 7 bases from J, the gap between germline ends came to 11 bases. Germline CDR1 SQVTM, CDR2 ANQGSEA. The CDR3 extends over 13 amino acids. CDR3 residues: CSVGAGLNSPLHF. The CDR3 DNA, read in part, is TGCAGCGTTGGGGCAGGGTTGAATTCACCC.

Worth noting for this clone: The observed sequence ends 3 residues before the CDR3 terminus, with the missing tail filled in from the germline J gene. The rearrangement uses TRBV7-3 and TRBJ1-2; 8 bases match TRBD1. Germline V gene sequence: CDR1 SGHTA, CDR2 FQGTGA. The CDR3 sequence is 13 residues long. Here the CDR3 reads CASSSTGVDGYTF. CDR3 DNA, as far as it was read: TGTGCCAGCAGCTCGACAGGGGTGGACGGC.

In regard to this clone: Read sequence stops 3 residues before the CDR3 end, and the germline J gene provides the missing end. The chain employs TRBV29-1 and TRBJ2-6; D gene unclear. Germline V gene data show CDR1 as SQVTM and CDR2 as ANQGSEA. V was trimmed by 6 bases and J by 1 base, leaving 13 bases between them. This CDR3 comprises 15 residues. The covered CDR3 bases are TGCAGCGTGGAAACCCCTCGGTCTGGGGCCAACGTC. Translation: CSVETPRSGANV. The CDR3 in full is CSVETPRSGANVLTF.

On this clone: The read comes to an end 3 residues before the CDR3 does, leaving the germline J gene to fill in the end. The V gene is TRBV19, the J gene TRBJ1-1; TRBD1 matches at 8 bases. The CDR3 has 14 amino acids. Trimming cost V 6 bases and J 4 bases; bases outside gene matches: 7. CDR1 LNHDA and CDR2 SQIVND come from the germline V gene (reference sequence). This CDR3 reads CASSLQGGPTEAFF. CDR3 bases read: TGTGCCAGTAGCCTACAGGGGGGCCCCACTGAA.

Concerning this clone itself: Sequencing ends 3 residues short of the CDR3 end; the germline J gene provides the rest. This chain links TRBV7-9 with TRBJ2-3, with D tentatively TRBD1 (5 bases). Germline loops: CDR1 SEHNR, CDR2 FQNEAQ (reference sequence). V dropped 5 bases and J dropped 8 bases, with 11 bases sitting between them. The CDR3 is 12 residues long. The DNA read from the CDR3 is TGTGCCAGCAGCCGCGTAGGGGCTACG. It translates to CASSRVGAT. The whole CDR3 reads CASSRVGATQYF.

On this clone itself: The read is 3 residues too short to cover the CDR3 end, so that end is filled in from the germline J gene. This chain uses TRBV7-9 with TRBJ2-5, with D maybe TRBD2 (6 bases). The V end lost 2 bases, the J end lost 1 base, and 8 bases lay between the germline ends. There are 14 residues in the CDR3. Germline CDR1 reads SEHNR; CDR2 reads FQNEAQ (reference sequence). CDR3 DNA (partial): TGTGCCAGCAGCTTAAGCGGGTCCCAAGAGACC. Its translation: CASSLSGSQET. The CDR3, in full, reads CASSLSGSQETQYF. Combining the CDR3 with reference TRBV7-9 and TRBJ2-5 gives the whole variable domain DTGVSQNPRHKITKRGQNVTFRCDPISEHNRLYWYRQTLGQGPEFLTYFQNEAQLEKSRLLSDRFSAERPKGSFSTLEIQRTEQGDSAMYLCASSLSGSQETQYFGPGTRLLVL.

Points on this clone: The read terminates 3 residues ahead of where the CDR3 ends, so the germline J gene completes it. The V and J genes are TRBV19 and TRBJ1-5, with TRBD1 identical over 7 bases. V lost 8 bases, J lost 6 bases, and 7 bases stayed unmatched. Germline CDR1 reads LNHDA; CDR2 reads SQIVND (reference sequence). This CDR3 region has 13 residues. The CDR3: CASDRVSGQPQHF. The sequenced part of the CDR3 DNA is TGTGCCAGTGACAGGGTGTCGGGTCAGCCC.

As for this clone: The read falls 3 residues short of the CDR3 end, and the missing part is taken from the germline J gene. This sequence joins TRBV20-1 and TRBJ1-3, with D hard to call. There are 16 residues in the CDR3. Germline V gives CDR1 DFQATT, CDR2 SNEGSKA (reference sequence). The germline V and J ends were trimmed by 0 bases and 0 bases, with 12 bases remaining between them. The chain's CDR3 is CSARDRPGTSGNTIYF. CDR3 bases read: TGCAGTGCTAGAGACCGTCCAGGCACCTCTGGAAACACC.

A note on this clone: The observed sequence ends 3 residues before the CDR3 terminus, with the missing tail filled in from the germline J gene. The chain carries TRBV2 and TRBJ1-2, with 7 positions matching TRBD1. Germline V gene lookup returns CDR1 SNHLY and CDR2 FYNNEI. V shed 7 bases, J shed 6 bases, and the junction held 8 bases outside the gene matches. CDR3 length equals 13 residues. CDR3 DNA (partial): TGTGCCAGCAAAGGAGACAGGGAAAATGGC. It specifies CASKGDRENG. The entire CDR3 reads CASKGDRENGYTF.

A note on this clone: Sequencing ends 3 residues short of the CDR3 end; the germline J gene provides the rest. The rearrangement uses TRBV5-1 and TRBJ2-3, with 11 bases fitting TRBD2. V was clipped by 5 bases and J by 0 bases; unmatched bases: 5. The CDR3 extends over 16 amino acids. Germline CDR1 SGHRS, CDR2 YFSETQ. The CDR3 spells CASRMGLAVSTDTQYF. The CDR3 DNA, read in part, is TGCGCCAGCAGGATGGGACTAGCGGTAAGCACAGATACG.

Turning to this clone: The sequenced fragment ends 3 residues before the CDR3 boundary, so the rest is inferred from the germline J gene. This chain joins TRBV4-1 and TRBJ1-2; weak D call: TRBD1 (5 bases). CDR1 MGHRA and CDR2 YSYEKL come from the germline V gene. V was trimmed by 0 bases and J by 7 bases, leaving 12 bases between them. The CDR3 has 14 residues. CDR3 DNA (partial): TGCGCCAGCAGCCAAGAGGCCGCGGGGGGTGGC. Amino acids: CASSQEAAGGG. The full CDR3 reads CASSQEAAGGGYTF.

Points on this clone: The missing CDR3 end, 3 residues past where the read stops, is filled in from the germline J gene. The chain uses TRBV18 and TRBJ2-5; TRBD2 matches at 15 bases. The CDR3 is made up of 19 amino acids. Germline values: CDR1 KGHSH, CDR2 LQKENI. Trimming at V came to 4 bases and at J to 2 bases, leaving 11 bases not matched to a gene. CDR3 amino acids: CASSRRGTSGGHPQETQYF. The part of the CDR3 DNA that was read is TGTGCCAGCTCACGCAGAGGGACTAGCGGGGGGCACCCGCAAGAGACC.

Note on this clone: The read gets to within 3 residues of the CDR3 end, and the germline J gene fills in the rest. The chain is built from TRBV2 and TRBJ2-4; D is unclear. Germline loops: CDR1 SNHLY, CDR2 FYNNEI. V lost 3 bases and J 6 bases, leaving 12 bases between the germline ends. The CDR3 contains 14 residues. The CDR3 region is CASSDTGLRNIQYF. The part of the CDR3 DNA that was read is TGTGCCAGCAGTGATACGGGTTTAAGAAACATT.

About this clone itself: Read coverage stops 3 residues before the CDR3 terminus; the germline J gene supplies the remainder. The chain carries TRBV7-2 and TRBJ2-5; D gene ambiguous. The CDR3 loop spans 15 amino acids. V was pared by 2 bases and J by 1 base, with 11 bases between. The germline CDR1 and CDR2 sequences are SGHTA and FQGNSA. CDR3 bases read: TGTGCCAGCAGCTTAAGTTCTCGACTCCAAGAGACC. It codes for CASSLSSRLQET. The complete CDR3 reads CASSLSSRLQETQYF.

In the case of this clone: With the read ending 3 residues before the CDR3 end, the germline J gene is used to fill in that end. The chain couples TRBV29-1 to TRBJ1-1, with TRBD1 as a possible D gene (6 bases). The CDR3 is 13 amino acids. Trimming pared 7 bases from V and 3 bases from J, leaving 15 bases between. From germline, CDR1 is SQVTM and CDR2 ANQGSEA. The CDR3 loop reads CSAAGGLDTEAFF. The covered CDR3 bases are TGCAGCGCTGCGGGGGGGCTAGACACTGAA.

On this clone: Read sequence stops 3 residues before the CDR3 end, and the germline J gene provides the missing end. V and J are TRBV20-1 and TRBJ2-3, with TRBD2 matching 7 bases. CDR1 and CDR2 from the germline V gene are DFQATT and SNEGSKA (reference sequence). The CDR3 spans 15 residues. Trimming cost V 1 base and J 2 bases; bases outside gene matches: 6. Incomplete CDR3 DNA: TGCAGTGCTAGAGCTGCTAGCGGAGTCACAGATACG. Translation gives CSARAASGVTDT. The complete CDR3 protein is CSARAASGVTDTQYF.